This TCR beta chain was recovered during a study of CD8+CD57+ T cells in acquired aplastic anemia. Study conclusions and caveats: A significant difference in CD8+ Simpson's diversity between patients and controls was not found.

This clonotype was observed many times. Its cognate antigen is unknown. TCR beta VDJ and CDR3 profiling used genomic DNA as template. TCRdb processed the reads anew with MiXCR; each CDR3 protein has one entry. The profile shows roughly 150,000 distinct CDR3 sequences, 35% to 55% of them singletons. Trimming stripped 3 bases from V and 0 bases from J, with 9 bases between. The CDR3 is made up of 15 amino acids. In germline, CDR1 is LNHDA, CDR2 SQIVND (reference sequence). The sample was sorted CD4+, CD8+, or CD8+CD57+ T cells (not recorded which) from PBMCs. The V and J genes are TRBV19 and TRBJ1-3, with D uncertain. The TCR comes from a human donor in good health. The CDR3 DNA sequence: TGTGCCAGTAGTATTGGTCGGACCTCTGGAAACACCATATATTTT. This gives the protein CASSIGRTSGNTIYF.